This TCR beta chain was documented in a study of identical twins. The V and J ends lost 3 bases and 1 base, in that order; junction bases with no gene match: 6. The CDR3 has 16 residues. TCRdb used MiXCR to reprocess the 5' RACE reads, holding one entry per CDR3 protein. The table has about 530,000 distinct CDR3 sequences, approximately 16% seen once. These same data were also listed under a study on yellow fever vaccine responses in identical twins.

The chain joins TRBV12-3 or TRBV12-4 to TRBJ2-3; 8 bases line up with TRBD2. This sequence was found in a woman in her late teens or twenties in good health. Specimen: CD4+ T cells sorted from blood. In DNA, the CDR3 is TGTGCCAGCAGTTTGGTCGGGGGGGCCCGCACAGATACGCAGTATTTT. Translated, it gives CASSLVGGARTDTQYF.